The rows below give T cell receptor beta chains drawn from one sample of a study of T cell repertoires in cytomegalovirus infection. TCRdb re-derived calls from the reads in MiXCR, one entry per CDR3 protein. The data show roughly 230,000 distinct CDR3 sequences, approximately 24% seen once. Sequencing input: CD8+ T cells from PBMCs. Every receptor here comes from a human donor in good health (CMV status not recorded). Some clones in this sample may be carry-over from other donors' samples. Each CDR3 is given with its conserved first and last residue. D genes are given only for firm matches. Rows give clone size only sometimes, using once, few, many, or a class for an expanded clone.

J,V,D,size,length,CDR3,DNA
TRBJ1-1,TRBV19,-,-,15,CTSSITGRQDTEAFF,TGTACCAGTAGTATAACAGGTCGGCAGGACACTGAAGCTTTCTTT
TRBJ1-5,TRBV4-1,-,many,14,CASSQVAGDQPQHF,TGCGCCAGCAGCCAAGTGGCGGGAGATCAGCCCCAGCATTTT
TRBJ2-3,TRBV2,-,-,14,CASSEGLNTDTQYF,TGTGCCAGCAGTGAGGGACTTAACACAGATACGCAGTATTTT
TRBJ2-5,TRBV7-9,TRBD1,-,15,CASSLRTGWGETQYF,TGTGCCAGCAGCCTGCGGACAGGGTGGGGGGAGACCCAGTACTTC
TRBJ2-1,TRBV4-2,-,-,16,CASSQASGGAYNEQFF,TGTGCCAGCAGCCAGGCCTCGGGCGGGGCATACAATGAGCAGTTCTTC
TRBJ2-1,TRBV2,TRBD2,-,11,CASTSGNEQFF,TGTGCCAGCACTAGCGGCAATGAGCAGTTCTTC
TRBJ1-2,TRBV12-3/TRBV12-4,TRBD1,many,15,CASSLAGQGHYGYTF,TGTGCCAGCAGTTTAGCCGGACAGGGGCACTATGGCTACACCTTC
TRBJ1-1,TRBV7-2,-,few,14,CASSPTFDGTEAFF,TGTGCCAGCAGCCCTACTTTCGATGGAACTGAAGCTTTCTTT
TRBJ2-7,TRBV27,-,few,12,CASSSPRGEQYF,TGTGCCAGCAGTTCGCCCCGGGGGGAGCAGTACTTC
TRBJ2-7,TRBV7-6,-,-,14,CASSPGPSSYEQYF,TGTGCCAGCAGTCCGGGCCCTAGCTCCTACGAGCAGTACTTC
TRBJ2-7,TRBV2,-,-,13,CASSDYRGGEQYF,TGTGCCAGCAGCGACTACAGGGGGGGTGAGCAGTACTTC
TRBJ2-7,TRBV20-1,TRBD1,-,12,CSAGTGGYEQYF,TGCAGTGCAGGGACAGGGGGCTACGAGCAGTACTTC
TRBJ2-7,TRBV7-2,TRBD1,-,15,CASSLGTGASYEQYF,TGTGCCAGCAGCTTAGGGACAGGAGCTTCCTACGAGCAGTACTTC
TRBJ2-7,TRBV29-1,TRBD1,-,14,CSVEGTGRDYEQYF,TGCAGCGTTGAGGGGACAGGACGGGACTACGAGCAGTACTTC
TRBJ2-1,TRBV12-3/TRBV12-4,TRBD1,many,14,CASSNRDSYNEQFF,TGTGCCAGCAGTAACCGGGACAGCTACAATGAGCAGTTCTTC
TRBJ2-5,TRBV20-1,-,few,12,CSARPIQETQYF,TGCAGTGCTAGACCAATCCAAGAGACCCAGTACTTC
TRBJ2-7,TRBV7-9,-,-,16,CASSTDGGTSRYEQYF,TGTGCCAGCAGCACCGATGGAGGGACTTCTAGGTACGAGCAGTACTTC
TRBJ1-2,TRBV20-1,TRBD1,-,14,CSARWTGVLYGYTF,TGCAGTGCTCGATGGACAGGGGTCCTCTATGGCTACACCTTC
TRBJ2-1,TRBV2,TRBD1,once,15,CASSYRGRWNNEQFF,TGTGCCAGCAGTTACAGGGGGCGATGGAACAATGAGCAGTTCTTC
TRBJ1-2,TRBV28,TRBD1,few,14,CASSLDRGWDGYTF,TGTGCCAGCAGTTTAGACAGGGGGTGGGATGGCTACACCTTC
TRBJ1-1,TRBV19,-,few,15,CASRTSGVGNTEAFF,TGTGCCAGTAGGACATCGGGAGTCGGGAACACTGAAGCTTTCTTT
TRBJ2-1,TRBV2,TRBD2,-,16,CASSEASGGSYNEQFF,TGTGCCAGCAGTGAAGCTAGCGGGGGCTCCTACAATGAGCAGTTCTTC
TRBJ2-1,TRBV7-2,-,many,15,CASSLGGASYNEQFF,TGTGCCAGCAGCTTAGGCGGGGCCTCTTACAATGAGCAGTTCTTC
TRBJ2-7,TRBV4-2,-,-,17,CASSQVHQDSYTYEQYF,TGTGCCAGCAGCCAAGTTCATCAGGATTCATATACGTACGAGCAGTACTTC
TRBJ1-1,TRBV19,-,-,15,CASSFYRDPNPEAFF,TGTGCCAGTAGTTTCTACAGGGACCCCAACCCTGAAGCTTTCTTT
TRBJ2-3,TRBV20-1,TRBD1,-,14,CSARGTGTTDTQYF,TGCAGTGCTAGGGGGACAGGAACGACAGATACGCAGTATTTT